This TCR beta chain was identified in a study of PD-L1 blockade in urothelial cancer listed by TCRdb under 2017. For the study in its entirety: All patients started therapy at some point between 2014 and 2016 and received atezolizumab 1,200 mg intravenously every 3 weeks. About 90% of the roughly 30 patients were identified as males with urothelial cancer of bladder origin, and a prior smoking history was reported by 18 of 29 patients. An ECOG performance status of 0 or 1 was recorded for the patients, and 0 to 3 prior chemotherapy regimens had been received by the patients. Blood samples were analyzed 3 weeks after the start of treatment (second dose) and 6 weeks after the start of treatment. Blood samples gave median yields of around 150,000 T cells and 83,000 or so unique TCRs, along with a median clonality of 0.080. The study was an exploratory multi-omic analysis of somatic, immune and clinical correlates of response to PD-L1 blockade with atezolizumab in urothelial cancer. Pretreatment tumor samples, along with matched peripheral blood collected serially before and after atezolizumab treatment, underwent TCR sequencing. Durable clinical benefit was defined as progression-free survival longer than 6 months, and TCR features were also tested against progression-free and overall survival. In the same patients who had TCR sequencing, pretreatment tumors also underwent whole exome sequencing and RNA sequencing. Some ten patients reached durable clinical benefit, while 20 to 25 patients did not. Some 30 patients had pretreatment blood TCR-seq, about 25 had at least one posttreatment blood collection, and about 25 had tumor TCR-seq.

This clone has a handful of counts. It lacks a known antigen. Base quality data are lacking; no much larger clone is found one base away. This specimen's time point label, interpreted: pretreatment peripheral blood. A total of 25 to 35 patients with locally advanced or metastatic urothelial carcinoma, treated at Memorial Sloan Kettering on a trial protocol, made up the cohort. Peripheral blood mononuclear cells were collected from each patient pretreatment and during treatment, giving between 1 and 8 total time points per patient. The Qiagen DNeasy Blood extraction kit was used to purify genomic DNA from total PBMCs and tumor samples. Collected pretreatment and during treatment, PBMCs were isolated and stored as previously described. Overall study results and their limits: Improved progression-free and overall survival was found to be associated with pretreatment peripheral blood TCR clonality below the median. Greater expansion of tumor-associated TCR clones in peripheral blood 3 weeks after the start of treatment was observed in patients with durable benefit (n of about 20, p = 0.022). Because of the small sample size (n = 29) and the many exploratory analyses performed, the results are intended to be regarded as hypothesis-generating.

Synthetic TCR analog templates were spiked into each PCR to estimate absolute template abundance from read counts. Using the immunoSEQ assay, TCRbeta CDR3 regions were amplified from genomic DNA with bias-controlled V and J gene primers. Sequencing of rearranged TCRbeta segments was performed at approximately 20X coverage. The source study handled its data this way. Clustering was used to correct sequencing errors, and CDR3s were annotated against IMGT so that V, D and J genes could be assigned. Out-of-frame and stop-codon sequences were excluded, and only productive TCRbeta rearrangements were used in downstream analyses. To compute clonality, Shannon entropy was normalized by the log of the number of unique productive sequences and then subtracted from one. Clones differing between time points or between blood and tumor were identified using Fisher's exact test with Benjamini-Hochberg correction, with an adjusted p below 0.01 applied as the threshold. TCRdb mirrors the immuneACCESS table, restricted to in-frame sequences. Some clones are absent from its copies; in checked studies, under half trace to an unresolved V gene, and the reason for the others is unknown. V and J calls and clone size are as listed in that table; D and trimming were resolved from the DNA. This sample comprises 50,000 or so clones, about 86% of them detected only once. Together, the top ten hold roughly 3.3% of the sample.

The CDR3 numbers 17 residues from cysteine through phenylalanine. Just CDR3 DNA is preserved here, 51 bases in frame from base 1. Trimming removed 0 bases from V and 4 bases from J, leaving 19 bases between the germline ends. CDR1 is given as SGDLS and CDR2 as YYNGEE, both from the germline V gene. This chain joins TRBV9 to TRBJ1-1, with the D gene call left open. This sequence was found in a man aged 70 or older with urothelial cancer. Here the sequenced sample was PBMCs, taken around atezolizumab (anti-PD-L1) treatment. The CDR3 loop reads CASSVGDPGSWGTEAFF. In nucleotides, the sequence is TGTGCCAGCAGCGTAGGGGATCCGGGGTCATGGGGCACTGAAGCTTTCTTT.